This is a list of T cell receptor beta chains from one sample in a study of blood T cells in healthy people across ages. TCRdb reprocessed the 5' RACE reads via MiXCR and lists one record per CDR3 protein. The sample gives almost 550,000 distinct CDR3 sequences, about 25% of which show up once; roughly 9.4% is in the top ten. The same sample was also used in a study of T cells of mothers and their children.

Sequencing used blood. The receptors come from a boy between 10 and 17 years old in good health. Each CDR3 is given with its conserved first and last residue. A D gene is named only where the DNA matches it firmly. Not every row has a clone size; where given, it reads once, few, many or a size class.

>TRBV6-2/TRBV6-3|TRBJ2-5|-|few
TGTGCCAGCAGCTCCGACGACCAGGGACTGGGGGAGACCCAGTACTTC
CASSSDDQGLGETQYF
>TRBV4-3|TRBJ2-7|-|once
TGCGCCAGCAGCCAAGCACTGGCGGGACCCTCCTACGAGCAGTACTTC
CASSQALAGPSYEQYF
>TRBV20-1|TRBJ2-1|-|-
TGCAGTGCTAGCAGACAGAGCTCCTACAATGAGCAGTTCTTC
CSASRQSSYNEQFF
>TRBV15|TRBJ2-5|-|few
TGTGCCACCAGCAGGGCGGGCCTCCAAGAGACCCAGTACTTC
CATSRAGLQETQYF
>TRBV4-1|TRBJ2-1|TRBD1|few
TGCGCCAGCAGCCAGATTCCGGGACAGAACAATGAGCAGTTCTTC
CASSQIPGQNNEQFF
>TRBV20-1|TRBJ1-1|-|few
TGCAGTGCTAGAAAGGTGAATGAAGCTTTCTTT
CSARKVNEAFF
>TRBV15|TRBJ2-7|TRBD2|-
TGTGCCACCAGCAGAGAGCCGGGAGGAAGCTACGAGCAGTACTTC
CATSREPGGSYEQYF
>TRBV12-3/TRBV12-4|TRBJ1-5|-|few
TGTGCCAGCAGACACATCGGGACAACCCTCGCCAATCAGCCCCAGCATTTT
CASRHIGTTLANQPQHF
>TRBV9|TRBJ2-1|-|-
TGTGCCAGCAGCGTGGTGGGGGCCCAGTACAATGAGCAGTTCTTC
CASSVVGAQYNEQFF
>TRBV5-5|TRBJ2-7|TRBD1|-
TGTGCCAGCAGCACGGGACAGGGCTTCTTGGACTACGAGCAGTACTTC
CASSTGQGFLDYEQYF
>TRBV20-1|TRBJ2-3|-|few
TGCAGTGCTAGTGAAATAGCGGATACGCAGTATTTT
CSASEIADTQYF
>TRBV5-1|TRBJ2-3|-|-
TGCGCCAGCATGGCTAAGGGGACCACAGATACGCAGTATTTT
CASMAKGTTDTQYF
>TRBV5-1|TRBJ2-1|TRBD2|-
TGCGCCAGCCGAGACGCGGGGGGGCAGGGAGATGAGCAGTTCTTC
CASRDAGGQGDEQFF
>TRBV28|TRBJ2-5|-|few
TGTGCCAGCAGTCCCGTCCCCCCAGGTCACCAAGAGACCCAGTACTTC
CASSPVPPGHQETQYF
>TRBV20-1|TRBJ2-7|-|-
TGCAGTGCGCGCTCCTACGAGCAGTACTTC
CSARSYEQYF
>TRBV7-2|TRBJ1-2|TRBD1|few
TGTGCCAGCAGCCATGGGACAGGGGCCCCTAGGGGCTACACCTTC
CASSHGTGAPRGYTF
>TRBV15|TRBJ2-7|-|once
TGTGCCACCAGCAGAGATCTCGGTGGGGACGACGAGCAGTACTTC
CATSRDLGGDDEQYF
>TRBV20-1|TRBJ1-4|TRBD1|-
TGCAGTGCTACTCGGACAGGGGCCAAACTGTTTTTT
CSATRTGAKLFF
>TRBV4-2|TRBJ2-5|TRBD1|few
TGTGCCAGCAGCCAAGAATATGTTCCAGGGGGATACCGAGAGACCCAGTACTTC
CASSQEYVPGGYRETQYF
>TRBV5-1|TRBJ2-5|-|-
TGCGCCAGCAGGTTGGGACTCCAAGAGACCCAGTACTTC
CASRLGLQETQYF
>TRBV5-1|TRBJ1-2|TRBD1|few
TGCGCCAGCAGCTTGGGCGGGGACAGCTATGGCTACACCTTC
CASSLGGDSYGYTF
>TRBV29-1|TRBJ2-1|-|-
TGCAGCGTCCCAGGGAATGCCTACAATGAGCAGTTCTTC
CSVPGNAYNEQFF
>TRBV4-1|TRBJ2-1|TRBD2|few
TGCGCCAGCAGCCAAGGAAGCGGGACTAGCGGTACTATTGATGAGCAGTTCTTC
CASSQGSGTSGTIDEQFF
>TRBV3-1|TRBJ1-6|-|few
TGTGCCAGCAGCCGACGGACAGTTATGGAGTCACCCCTCCACTTT
CASSRRTVMESPLHF
>TRBV7-9|TRBJ2-3|-|few
TGTGCCTGCAGCTTAGAAGGGGATACGCAGTATTTT
CACSLEGDTQYF
>TRBV20-1|TRBJ2-2|TRBD1|-
TGCAGTGCTTCGGCAGGGGGTTGGGGCGGGGAGCTGTTTTTT
CSASAGGWGGELFF
>TRBV27|TRBJ1-6|-|few
TGTGCCAGCAGTCTCATAGGGGGGATATTGGTAGGCAATTCACCCCTCCACTTT
CASSLIGGILVGNSPLHF
>TRBV20-1|TRBJ2-7|-|-
TGCAGTGCACCCCGGGCGGAACCCCACTACGAGCAGTACTTC
CSAPRAEPHYEQYF
>TRBV20-1|TRBJ2-1|-|few
TGCAGTGCTAGAGAGGGGGCTAGCGGCAGCTCCTACAATGAGCAGTTCTTC
CSAREGASGSSYNEQFF
>TRBV6-6|TRBJ1-2|TRBD1|few
TGTGCCAGCAGTGGATTACAGGGGGCGCCGGGGGGCTACACCTTC
CASSGLQGAPGGYTF
>TRBV9|TRBJ1-5|-|few
TGTGCCAGCAGCCGGGACTTCCTAAGCAATCAGCCCCAGCATTTT
CASSRDFLSNQPQHF
>TRBV15|TRBJ2-1|TRBD2|few
TGTGCCACCAGCAGAGATCGGGAGCGGGAGACTATGGGTGAGCAGTTCTTC
CATSRDRERETMGEQFF
>TRBV28|TRBJ1-4|-|-
TGTGCCAGCATGGCCTCGGGAAGAGAAGAACTGTTTTTT
CASMASGREELFF
>TRBV6-2/TRBV6-3|TRBJ2-5|-|few
TGTGCCAGCAGTCGACAGGACCAAGAGACCCAGTACTTC
CASSRQDQETQYF
>TRBV10-3|TRBJ2-5|-|-
TGTGCCATCAGCCCCGGGACGGCTCAAGAGACCCAGTACTTC
CAISPGTAQETQYF
>TRBV6-2/TRBV6-3|TRBJ1-1|TRBD1|few
TGTGCCAGCAGTACCCGGGACAGGGCGAACACTGAAGCTTTCTTT
CASSTRDRANTEAFF
>TRBV21-1|TRBJ1-1|-|many
TGTGCCAGCAGCAAAATTCCCCTTGGGGGGACGAACACTGAAGCTTTCTTT
CASSKIPLGGTNTEAFF
>TRBV28|TRBJ2-7|-|many
TGTGCCAGCAGTCGGGACGGCTACGAGCAGTACTTC
CASSRDGYEQYF
>TRBV11-2|TRBJ2-5|-|few
TGTGCCAGCAGCTTCTACTCACAGGGAGGTGAAAAGACCCAGTACTTC
CASSFYSQGGEKTQYF
>TRBV4-1|TRBJ1-4|TRBD1|-
TGCGCCAGCAAATTGGGACAGGGAAAGGGGAAACTGTTTTTT
CASKLGQGKGKLFF
>TRBV20-1|TRBJ1-2|TRBD1|once
TGCAGTGCCTCCGGGACAGGGGCGAACTATGGCTACACCTTC
CSASGTGANYGYTF